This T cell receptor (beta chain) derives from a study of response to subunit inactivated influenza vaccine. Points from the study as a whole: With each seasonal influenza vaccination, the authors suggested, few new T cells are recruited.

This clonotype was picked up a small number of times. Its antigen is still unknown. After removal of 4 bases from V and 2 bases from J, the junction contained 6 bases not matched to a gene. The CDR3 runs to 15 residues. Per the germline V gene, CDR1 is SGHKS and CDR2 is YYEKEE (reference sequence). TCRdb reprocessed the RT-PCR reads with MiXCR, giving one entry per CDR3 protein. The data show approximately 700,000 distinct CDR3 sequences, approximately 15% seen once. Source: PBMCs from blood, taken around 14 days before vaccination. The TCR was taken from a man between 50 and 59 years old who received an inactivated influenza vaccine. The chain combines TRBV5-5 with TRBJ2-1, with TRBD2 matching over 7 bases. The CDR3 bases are TGTGCCAGCAGCCCTGGGACTACGACCTACAATGAGCAGTTCTTC. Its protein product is CASSPGTTTYNEQFF.